These 5 T cell receptor beta chains originate from one sample sequenced in a study of cytomegalovirus exposure and HLA in healthy donors. PCR was performed using 60 Vbeta and 13 Jbeta primers. The method was immunoSEQ multiplex PCR; TCRdb's version includes in-frame clones alone and lacks a portion of them. The sample includes about 130,000 clones, roughly four fifths of them seen just once. The sequenced sample was PBMCs. The receptor set was obtained from a boy younger than 18 in good health and CMV-seronegative.

This chain joins TRBV15 and TRBJ2-3; no definite D call. Germline V gene lookup returns CDR1 LNHNV and CDR2 YYDKDF (reference sequence). Trimming shortened V by 1 base and J by 0 bases, and 5 bases separated the two germline ends. The CDR3 totals 14 residues. CDR3 in DNA: TGTGCCACCAGCAGAGCTCCTAGCACAGATACGCAGTATTTT. This translates into CATSRAPSTDTQYF.

The gene calls are TRBV6-6 and TRBJ1-1, with 11 bases that match TRBD1. Per germline, CDR1 MNHNY and CDR2 SVGAGI (reference sequence). The CDR3 contains 15 residues. The V and J ends lost 6 bases and 0 bases, in that order; junction bases with no gene match: 3. The CDR3 DNA reads TGTGCCAGCAGGGGACAGGGGGGCGTGAACACTGAAGCTTTCTTT. Translating gives CASRGQGGVNTEAFF.

The rearrangement links TRBV30 to TRBJ1-2; 7 bases map to TRBD1. V was pared by 4 bases and J by 5 bases, with 16 bases of the junction left unmatched. This CDR3 has 16 residues. The V gene's germline CDR1 is GTSNPN and CDR2 SVGIG (reference sequence). The CDR3 spells CAWTLLEGDSFYGYTF. CDR3 nucleotide sequence: TGTGCCTGGACGTTACTCGAGGGGGACAGTTTTTATGGCTACACCTTC.

The gene calls are TRBV4-1 and TRBJ2-3; 9 bases are shared with TRBD2. The junction had 3 bases not matched to a gene; V was cut back by 6 bases and J by 5 bases. The CDR3 is made up of 13 amino acids. Germline CDR1 MGHRA, CDR2 YSYEKL. CDR3 sequence (DNA): TGCGCCAGCAGGCTAGCGGGACTAGATACGCAGTATTTT. Protein product: CASRLAGLDTQYF.

The rearrangement joins TRBV11-3 to TRBJ2-1; 9 nucleotides match TRBD2. This CDR3 is built from 17 residues. With 3 bases clipped from V and 4 bases from J, the junction kept 10 bases outside the gene matches. Germline V gene lookup returns CDR1 SGHNT and CDR2 YENEEA. CDR3: CASSFPRLAGGYNEQFF. The CDR3 DNA is TGTGCCAGCAGCTTCCCCCGCCTGGCGGGAGGGTACAATGAGCAGTTCTTC.